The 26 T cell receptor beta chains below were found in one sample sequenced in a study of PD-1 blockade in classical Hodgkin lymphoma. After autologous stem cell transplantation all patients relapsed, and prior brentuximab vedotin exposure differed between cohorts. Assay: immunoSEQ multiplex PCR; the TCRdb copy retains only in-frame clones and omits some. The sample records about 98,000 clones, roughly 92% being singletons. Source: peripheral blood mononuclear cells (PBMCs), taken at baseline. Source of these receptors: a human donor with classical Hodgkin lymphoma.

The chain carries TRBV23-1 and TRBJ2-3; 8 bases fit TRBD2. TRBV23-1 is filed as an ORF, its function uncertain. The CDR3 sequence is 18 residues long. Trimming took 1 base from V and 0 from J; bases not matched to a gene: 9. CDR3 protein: CASSQLGLREVSTDTQYF. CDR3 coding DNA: TGCGCCAGCAGTCAATTAGGTTTGCGGGAGGTAAGCACAGATACGCAGTATTTT.

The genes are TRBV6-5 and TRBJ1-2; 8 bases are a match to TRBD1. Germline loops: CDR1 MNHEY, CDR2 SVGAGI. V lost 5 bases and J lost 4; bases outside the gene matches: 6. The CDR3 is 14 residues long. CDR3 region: CASSRDRLSYGYTF. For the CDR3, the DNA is TGTGCCAGCAGTCGGGACAGGCTCTCCTATGGCTACACCTTC.

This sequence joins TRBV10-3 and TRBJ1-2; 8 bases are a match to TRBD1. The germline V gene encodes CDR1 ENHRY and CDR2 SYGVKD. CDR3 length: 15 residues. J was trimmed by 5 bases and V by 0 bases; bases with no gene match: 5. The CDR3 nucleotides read TGTGCCATCAGTGAGTCGCACAGGGGGATGTATGGCTACACCTTC. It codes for CAISESHRGMYGYTF.

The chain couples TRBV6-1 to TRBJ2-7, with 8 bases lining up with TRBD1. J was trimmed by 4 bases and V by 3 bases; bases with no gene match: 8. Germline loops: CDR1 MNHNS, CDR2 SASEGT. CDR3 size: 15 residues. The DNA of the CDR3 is TGTGCCAGCAGTGATCCTTGGACAGGGAAATACGAGCAGTACTTC. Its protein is CASSDPWTGKYEQYF.

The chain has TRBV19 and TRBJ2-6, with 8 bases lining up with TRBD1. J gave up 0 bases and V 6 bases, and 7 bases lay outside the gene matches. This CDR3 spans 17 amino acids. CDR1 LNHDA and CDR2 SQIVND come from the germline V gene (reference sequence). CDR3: CASRLDRGSSGANVLTF. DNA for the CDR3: TGTGCCAGTAGGCTCGACAGGGGAAGCTCTGGGGCCAACGTCCTGACTTTC.

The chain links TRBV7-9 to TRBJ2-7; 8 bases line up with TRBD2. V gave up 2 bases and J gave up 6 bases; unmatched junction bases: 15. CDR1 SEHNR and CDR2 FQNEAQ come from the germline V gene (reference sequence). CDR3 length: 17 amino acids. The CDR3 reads CASSLRASSGSSSEQYF. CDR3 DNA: TGTGCCAGCAGCTTAAGGGCTTCTAGCGGGTCGTCGTCCGAGCAGTACTTC.

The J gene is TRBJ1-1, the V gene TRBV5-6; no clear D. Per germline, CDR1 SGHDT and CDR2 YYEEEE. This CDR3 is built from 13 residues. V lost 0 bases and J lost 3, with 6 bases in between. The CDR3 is CASSLGWHTEAFF. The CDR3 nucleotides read TGTGCCAGCAGCTTGGGATGGCACACTGAAGCTTTCTTT.

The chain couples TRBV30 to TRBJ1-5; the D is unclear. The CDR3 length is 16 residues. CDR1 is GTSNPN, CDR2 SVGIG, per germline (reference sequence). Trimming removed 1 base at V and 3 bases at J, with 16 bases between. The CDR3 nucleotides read TGTGCCTGGAGTGGAGACTCTCAGGCTTACAATCAGCCCCAGCATTTT. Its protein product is CAWSGDSQAYNQPQHF.

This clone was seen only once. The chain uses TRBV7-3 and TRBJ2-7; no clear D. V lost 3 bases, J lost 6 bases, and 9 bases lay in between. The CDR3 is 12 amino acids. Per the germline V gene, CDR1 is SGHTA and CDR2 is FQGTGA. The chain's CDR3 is CASSLLNGEQYF. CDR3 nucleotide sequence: TGTGCCAGCAGCTTGCTCAATGGCGAGCAGTACTTC.

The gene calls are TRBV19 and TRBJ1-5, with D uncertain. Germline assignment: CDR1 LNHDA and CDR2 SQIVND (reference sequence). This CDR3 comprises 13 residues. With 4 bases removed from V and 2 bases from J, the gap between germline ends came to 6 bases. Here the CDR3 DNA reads TGTGCCAGTAGTAATGATGGCAATCAGCCCCAGCATTTT. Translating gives CASSNDGNQPQHF.

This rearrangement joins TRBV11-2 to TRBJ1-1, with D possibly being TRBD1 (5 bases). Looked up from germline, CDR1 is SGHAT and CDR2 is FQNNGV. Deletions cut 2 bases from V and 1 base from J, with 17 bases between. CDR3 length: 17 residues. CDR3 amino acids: CASSLIARGRKNTEAFF. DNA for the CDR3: TGTGCCAGCAGCTTAATCGCAAGGGGACGGAAGAACACTGAAGCTTTCTTT.

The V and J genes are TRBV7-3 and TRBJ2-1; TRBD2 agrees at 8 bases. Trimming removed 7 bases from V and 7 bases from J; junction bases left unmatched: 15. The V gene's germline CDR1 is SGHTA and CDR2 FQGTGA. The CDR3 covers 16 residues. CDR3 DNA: TGTGCCAGCACCTCACTCAAGCCGGGAGGGCTAAATGAGCAGTTCTTC. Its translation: CASTSLKPGGLNEQFF.

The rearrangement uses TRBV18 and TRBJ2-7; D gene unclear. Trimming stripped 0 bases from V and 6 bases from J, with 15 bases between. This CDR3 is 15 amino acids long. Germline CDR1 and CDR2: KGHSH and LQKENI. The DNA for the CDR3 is TGTGCCAGCTCACCACCTTTGGACGGTGAAGGCGAGCAGTACTTC. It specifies CASSPPLDGEGEQYF. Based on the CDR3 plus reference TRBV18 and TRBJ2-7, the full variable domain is NAGVMQNPRHLVRRRGQEARLRCSPMKGHSHVYWYRQLPEEGLKFMVYLQKENIIDESGMPKERFSAEFPKEGPSILRIQQVVRGDSAAYFCASSPPLDGEGEQYFGPGTRLTVT.

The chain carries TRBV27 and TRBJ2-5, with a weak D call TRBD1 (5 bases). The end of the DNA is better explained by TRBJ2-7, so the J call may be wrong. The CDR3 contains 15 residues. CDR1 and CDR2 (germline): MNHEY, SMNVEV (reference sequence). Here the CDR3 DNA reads TGTGCCAGCAGTTATGCTCGGGCAGGGAAGAACGAGCAGTACTTC. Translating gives CASSYARAGKNEQYF.

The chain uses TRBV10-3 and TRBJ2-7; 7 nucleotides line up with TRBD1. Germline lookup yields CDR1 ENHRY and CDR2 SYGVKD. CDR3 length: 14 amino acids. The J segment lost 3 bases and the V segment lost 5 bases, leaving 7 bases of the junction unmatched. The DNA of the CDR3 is TGTGCCATCAGTCCCGGGACAGACTTCTACGAGCAGTACTTC. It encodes CAISPGTDFYEQYF.

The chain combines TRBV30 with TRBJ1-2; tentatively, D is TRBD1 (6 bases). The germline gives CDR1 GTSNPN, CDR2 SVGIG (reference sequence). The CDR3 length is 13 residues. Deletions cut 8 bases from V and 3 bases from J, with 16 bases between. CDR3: CAVDQQGYYGYTF. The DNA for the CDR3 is TGTGCCGTCGACCAACAGGGATACTATGGCTACACCTTC.

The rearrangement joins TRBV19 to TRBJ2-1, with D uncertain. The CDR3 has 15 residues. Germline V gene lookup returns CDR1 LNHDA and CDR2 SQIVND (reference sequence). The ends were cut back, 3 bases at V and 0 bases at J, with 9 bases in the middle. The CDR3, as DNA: TGTGCCAGTAGTATCTCTGCCAACTCCTACAATGAGCAGTTCTTC. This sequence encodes CASSISANSYNEQFF.

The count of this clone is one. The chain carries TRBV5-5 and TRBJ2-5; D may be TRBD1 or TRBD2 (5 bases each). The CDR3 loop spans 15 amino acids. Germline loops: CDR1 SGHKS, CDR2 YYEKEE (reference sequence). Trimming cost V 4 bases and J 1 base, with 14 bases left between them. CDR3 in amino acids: CASSPPPGRQETQYF. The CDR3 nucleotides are TGTGCCAGCAGCCCGCCTCCGGGACGCCAAGAGACCCAGTACTTC.

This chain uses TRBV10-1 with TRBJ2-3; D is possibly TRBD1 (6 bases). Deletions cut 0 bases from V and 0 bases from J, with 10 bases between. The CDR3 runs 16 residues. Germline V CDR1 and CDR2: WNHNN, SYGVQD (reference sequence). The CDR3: CASSESVTGSTDTQYF. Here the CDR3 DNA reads TGCGCCAGCAGTGAGTCTGTTACAGGGAGCACAGATACGCAGTATTTT.

The CDR3 DNA is TGTGCCAGCAGCTCTGATCCGGTAGCGGGAGGGTTCCTGAGGCAAGAGACCCAGTACTTC. It translates to CASSSDPVAGGFLRQETQYF. The chain employs TRBV5-4 and TRBJ2-5; the match to TRBD2 covers 11 bases. Germline-derived CDR1 and CDR2 are SGHNT and YYREEE (reference sequence). The V gene end was trimmed by 3 bases and the J gene end by 2 bases; junction bases not matched to a gene: 18. CDR3 length: 20 residues.

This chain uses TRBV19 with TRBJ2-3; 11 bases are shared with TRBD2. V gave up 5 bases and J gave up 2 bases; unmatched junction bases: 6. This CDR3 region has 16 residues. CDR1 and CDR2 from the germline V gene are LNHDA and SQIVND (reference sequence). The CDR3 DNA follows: TGTGCCAGTAGTTATCGACTAGCGGGGATCACAGATACGCAGTATTTT. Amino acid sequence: CASSYRLAGITDTQYF.

CDR3 sequence (DNA): TGTGCCAGCAGTTTACGGGACAGGGGGCGATACGAGCAGTACTTC. It is translated as CASSLRDRGRYEQYF. The chain joins TRBV28 to TRBJ2-7; 12 nucleotides agree with TRBD1. V was pared by 2 bases and J by 4 bases, with 3 bases of the junction left unmatched. CDR3 length equals 15 residues. Per germline, CDR1 MDHEN and CDR2 SYDVKM.

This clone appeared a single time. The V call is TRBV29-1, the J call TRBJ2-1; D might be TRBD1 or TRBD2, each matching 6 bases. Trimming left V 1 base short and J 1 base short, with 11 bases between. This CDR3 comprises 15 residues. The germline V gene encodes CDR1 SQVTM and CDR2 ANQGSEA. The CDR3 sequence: CSVEGGRGSYNEQFF. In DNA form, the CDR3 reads TGCAGCGTTGAAGGGGGGCGGGGTTCCTACAATGAGCAGTTCTTC.

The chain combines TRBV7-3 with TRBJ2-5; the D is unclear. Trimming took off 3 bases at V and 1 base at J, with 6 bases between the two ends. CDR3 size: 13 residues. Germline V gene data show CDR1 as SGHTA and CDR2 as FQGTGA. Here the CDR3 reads CASSFIAQETQYF. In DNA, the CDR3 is TGTGCCAGCAGCTTCATAGCCCAAGAGACCCAGTACTTC.

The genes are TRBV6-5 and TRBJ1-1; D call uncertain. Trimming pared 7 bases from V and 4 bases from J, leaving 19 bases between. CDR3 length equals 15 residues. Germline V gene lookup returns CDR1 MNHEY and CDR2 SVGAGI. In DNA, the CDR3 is TGTGCCAGCACCCCCAATCCGGGTTGGGGCACTGAAGCTTTCTTT. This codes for CASTPNPGWGTEAFF.

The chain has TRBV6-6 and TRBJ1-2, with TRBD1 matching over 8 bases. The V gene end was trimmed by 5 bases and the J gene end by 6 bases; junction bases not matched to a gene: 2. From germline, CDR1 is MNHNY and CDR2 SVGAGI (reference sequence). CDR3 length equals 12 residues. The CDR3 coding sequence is TGTGCCAGCAGTGCGGACAGGGATGGCTACACCTTC. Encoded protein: CASSADRDGYTF.